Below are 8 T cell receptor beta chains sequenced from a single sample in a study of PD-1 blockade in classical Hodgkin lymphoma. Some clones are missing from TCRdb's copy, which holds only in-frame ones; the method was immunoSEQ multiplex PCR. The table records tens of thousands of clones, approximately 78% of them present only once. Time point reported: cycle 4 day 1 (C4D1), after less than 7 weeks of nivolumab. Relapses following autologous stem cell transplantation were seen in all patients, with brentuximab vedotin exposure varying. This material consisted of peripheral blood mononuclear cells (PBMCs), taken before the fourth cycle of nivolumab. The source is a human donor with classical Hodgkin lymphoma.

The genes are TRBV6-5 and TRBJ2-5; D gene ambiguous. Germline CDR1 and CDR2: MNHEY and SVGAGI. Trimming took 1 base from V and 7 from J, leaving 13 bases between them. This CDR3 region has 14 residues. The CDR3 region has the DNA TGTGCCAGCAGTTACTTTCGTGTAGTCGGGACCCAGTACTTC. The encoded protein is CASSYFRVVGTQYF.

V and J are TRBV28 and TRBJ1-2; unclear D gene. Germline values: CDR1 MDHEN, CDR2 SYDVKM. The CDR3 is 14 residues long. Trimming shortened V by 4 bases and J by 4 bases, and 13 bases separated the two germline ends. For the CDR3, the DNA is TGTGCCAGCAGTTCCCCAGGAGGGATCTATGGCTACACCTTC. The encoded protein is CASSSPGGIYGYTF.

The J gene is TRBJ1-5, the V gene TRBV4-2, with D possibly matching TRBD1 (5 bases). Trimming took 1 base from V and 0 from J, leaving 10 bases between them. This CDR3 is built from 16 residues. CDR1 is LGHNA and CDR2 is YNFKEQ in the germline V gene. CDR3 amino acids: CASSQVGGNSNQPQHF. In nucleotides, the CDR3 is TGTGCCAGCAGCCAAGTGGGGGGAAATAGCAATCAGCCCCAGCATTTT.

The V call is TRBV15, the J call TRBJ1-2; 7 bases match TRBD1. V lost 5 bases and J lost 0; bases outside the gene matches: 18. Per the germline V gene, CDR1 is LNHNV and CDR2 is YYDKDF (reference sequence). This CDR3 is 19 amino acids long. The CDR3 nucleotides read TGTGCCACCAGCCGGGGGGGACAGTACTTCTCGTTAGCTAACTATGGCTACACCTTC. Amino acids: CATSRGGQYFSLANYGYTF.

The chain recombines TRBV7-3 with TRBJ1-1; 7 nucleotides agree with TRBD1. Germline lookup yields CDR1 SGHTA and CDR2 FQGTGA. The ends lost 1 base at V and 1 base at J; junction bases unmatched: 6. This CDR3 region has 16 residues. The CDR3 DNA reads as TGTGCCAGCAGCTTAAGGCCAGGGGGTGGGAACACTGAAGCTTTCTTT. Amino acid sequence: CASSLRPGGGNTEAFF.

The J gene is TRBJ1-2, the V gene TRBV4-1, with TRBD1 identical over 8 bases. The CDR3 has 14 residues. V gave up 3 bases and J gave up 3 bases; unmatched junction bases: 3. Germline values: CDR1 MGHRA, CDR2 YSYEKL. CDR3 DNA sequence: TGCGCCAGCAGCCAGGCGGACAGGGACTATGGCTACACCTTC. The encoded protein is CASSQADRDYGYTF.

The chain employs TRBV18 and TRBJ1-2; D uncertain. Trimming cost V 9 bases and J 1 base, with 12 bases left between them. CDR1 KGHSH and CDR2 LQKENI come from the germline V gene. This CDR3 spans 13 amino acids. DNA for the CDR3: TGTGCCAGTCGCACCGGGGATAACTATGGCTACACCTTC. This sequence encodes CASRTGDNYGYTF.

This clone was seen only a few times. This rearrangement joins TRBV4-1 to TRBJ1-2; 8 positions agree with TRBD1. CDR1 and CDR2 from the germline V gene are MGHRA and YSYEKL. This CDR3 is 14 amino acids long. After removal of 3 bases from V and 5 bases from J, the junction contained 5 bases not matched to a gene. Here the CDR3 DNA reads TGCGCCAGCAGCCAGGACAGGGCGGCGTATGGCTACACCTTC. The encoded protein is CASSQDRAAYGYTF.